The clone carrying this TCR beta chain was detected once. These data belong to a study of shared clonotypes between healthy human individuals. Profiling relied on immunoSEQ multiplex PCR, and the TCRdb table lists in-frame clones only, not all of them. The sample has 2 million to 2.5 million clones, about 95% seen once; the top ten hold more than 0.95%. Naive CD8 isolation took CD45RO-negative cells positively selected for CCR7 and excluded terminally differentiated effector memory CD45RA+ cells. CDR1 SGHRS and CDR2 YFSETQ come from the germline V gene. V lost 1 base and J 2 bases, leaving 8 bases between the germline ends. The CDR3 is 14 residues long.

The rearrangement links TRBV5-1 to TRBJ2-3; D is unresolved. Material for sequencing was naive CD8+ T cells sorted from blood. This receptor was identified in a man younger than 35 in good health. In DNA, the CDR3 is TGCGCCAGCAGCTTGATTCGATTCACAGATACGCAGTATTTT. It specifies CASSLIRFTDTQYF.